One sample yielded the 26 T cell receptor beta chains listed below, sequenced in a study of T-cell reconstitution after alpha-beta-depleted transplantation in children. Molecular barcoding with unique molecular identifiers was used for the TCRbeta library. TCRdb fed the PCR reads into MiXCR, producing one record per CDR3 protein. The data show 7,000 to 9,500 distinct CDR3 sequences, approximately 29% seen once. The specimen was peripheral blood, collected 60 days after TCRalphabeta/CD19-depleted stem cell transplant. Receptors originate from a boy younger than two who had a stem cell transplant for SCID, so the T cells may come from the graft donor.

In this sample, this clonotype turned up many times. CDR3: CASSQSTGTQEDGYTF. For the CDR3, the DNA is TGTGCCAGCAGCCAGTCAACCGGGACCCAGGAGGATGGCTACACCTTC. V gene TRBV4-2 combines with J gene TRBJ1-2, with D perhaps TRBD1 (5 bases). In germline, CDR1 is LGHNA, CDR2 YNFKEQ. There are 16 residues in the CDR3. Trimming took off 3 bases at V and 6 bases at J, with 20 bases between the two ends.

This clonotype came up many times. The V gene is TRBV18, the J gene TRBJ2-7; no reliable D call. The V end lost 3 bases, the J end lost 2 bases, and 11 bases lay between the germline ends. The CDR3 covers 14 residues. The germline CDR1 and CDR2 sequences are KGHSH and LQKENI. CDR3 region: CASSPGKGPYEQYF. CDR3 DNA sequence: TGTGCCAGCTCACCGGGAAAAGGGCCCTACGAGCAGTACTTC.

By proportion, this clonotype is medium-sized. The rearrangement joins TRBV5-6 to TRBJ2-2; D perhaps matches TRBD2 (6 bases). The CDR3 contains 19 residues. Deletions cut 4 bases from V and 3 bases from J, with 25 bases between. Germline CDR1 and CDR2: SGHDT and YYEEEE. The CDR3: CASSATGTPDTGDTGELFF. CDR3 DNA sequence: TGTGCCAGCAGCGCAACCGGGACCCCAGACACGGGAGACACCGGGGAGCTGTTTTTT.

This clonotype is classed as medium-sized. The V gene is TRBV9, the J gene TRBJ2-2, with D unclear. Germline CDR1 is SGDLS and CDR2 is YYNGEE. This CDR3 spans 15 amino acids. Trimming pared 3 bases from V and 6 bases from J, leaving 15 bases between. CDR3 amino acids: CASSAQVHLAGELFF. The CDR3 DNA follows: TGTGCCAGCAGCGCTCAGGTCCATCTTGCCGGGGAGCTGTTTTTT.

This clonotype was detected ten times or more. This sequence joins TRBV7-9 and TRBJ1-2, with 8 positions matching TRBD1. This CDR3 contains 17 residues. V lost 7 bases to trimming and J lost 3 bases; unmatched junction nucleotides: 16. Germline CDR1 reads SEHNR; CDR2 reads FQNEAQ (reference sequence). The CDR3 here is CASTDILQGVKDYGYTF. CDR3 bases: TGTGCCAGCACCGATATTTTACAGGGGGTAAAGGACTATGGCTACACCTTC.

This clonotype is classed as medium-sized. The chain recombines TRBV23-1 with TRBJ2-4, with D perhaps matching TRBD1 (6 bases). TRBV23-1 has ORF status, its function being uncertain. CDR3 length equals 17 residues. The V gene lost 0 bases and the J gene lost 8 bases, with 20 bases spanning the gap. CDR3 DNA: TGCGCCAGCAGTCAATCGTTGGGTATCCAGGGGAGACACATTCAGTACTTC. Protein product: CASSQSLGIQGRHIQYF.

By sample fraction, this clonotype is medium-sized. This rearrangement joins TRBV9 to TRBJ2-1; TRBD2 agrees at 9 bases. The CDR3 has 17 amino acids. V trimming: 0 bases; J trimming: 2 bases; junction bases outside the gene matches: 6. The germline V gene encodes CDR1 SGDLS and CDR2 YYNGEE. CDR3 DNA sequence: TGTGCCAGCAGCGTAGTGTCAGCGGGGGGCGCCTACAATGAGCAGTTCTTC. Translating gives CASSVVSAGGAYNEQFF. The full variable domain, rest sourced from reference TRBV9 and TRBJ2-1, is DSGVTQTPKHLITATGQRVTLRCSPRSGDLSVYWYQQSLDQGLQFLIQYYNGEERAKGNILERFSAQQFPDLHSELNLSSLELGDSALYFCASSVVSAGGAYNEQFFGPGTRLTVL.

V gene TRBV7-9 combines with J gene TRBJ2-5; tentative D call: TRBD1 (5 bases). The CDR3 is 15 residues long. Trimming removed 1 base at V and 1 base at J, with 10 bases between. Germline V gives CDR1 SEHNR, CDR2 FQNEAQ (reference sequence). DNA of the CDR3: TGTGCCAGCAGCTTAGTATCAGGGATCCAAGAGACCCAGTACTTC. This codes for CASSLVSGIQETQYF.

The chain links TRBV12-3 or TRBV12-4 to TRBJ2-7, with D hard to call. CDR3 size: 11 residues. Trimming shortened V by 3 bases and J by 6 bases, and 6 bases separated the two germline ends. The CDR3 here is CASSLGGEQYF. CDR3 nucleotides: TGTGCCAGCAGTTTGGGCGGCGAGCAGTACTTC.

The table lists this clonotype with a count of one. V gene TRBV10-3 combines with J gene TRBJ2-4; D may be TRBD2 (5 bases). Germline V lookup: CDR1 ENHRY, CDR2 SYGVKD. Trimming removed 5 bases from V and 1 base from J, with 12 bases in between. This CDR3 has 15 amino acids. The CDR3 protein is CAISRGLGAKNIQYF. The CDR3 DNA follows: TGTGCCATCAGTAGAGGACTTGGCGCCAAAAACATTCAGTACTTC.

By share of the sample, this clonotype is medium-sized. V gene TRBV20-1 combines with J gene TRBJ2-2, with 8 bases fitting TRBD1. Germline-derived CDR1 and CDR2 are DFQATT and SNEGSKA (reference sequence). CDR3 length equals 13 residues. J gave up 7 bases and V 2 bases, and 3 bases lay outside the gene matches. The CDR3 sequence is CSARNRGVGELFF. CDR3 DNA: TGCAGTGCTAGAAACAGGGGGGTCGGGGAGCTGTTTTTT.

The rearrangement uses TRBV3-1 and TRBJ2-3, with a weak D call TRBD1 (6 bases). The V gene's germline CDR1 is LGHDT and CDR2 YNNKEL (reference sequence). This CDR3 is built from 17 residues. V lost 11 bases and J 9 bases, leaving 33 bases between the germline ends. This chain's CDR3 is CASSGQTGQKRPNTQYF. CDR3 DNA: TGTGCCTCCAGCGGCCAGACAGGACAGAAGCGACCGAACACGCAGTATTTT.

This clonotype was observed a single time. The chain links TRBV20-1 to TRBJ2-5, with 7 bases aligning to TRBD2. Germline V gene sequence: CDR1 DFQATT, CDR2 SNEGSKA (reference sequence). This CDR3 spans 14 amino acids. With V trimmed by 5 bases and J by 5 bases, 11 bases remained unmatched. The CDR3 reads CSAPLRETRETQYF. The DNA for the CDR3 is TGCAGTGCTCCCTTGCGGGAGACTAGGGAGACCCAGTACTTC.

This clonotype was observed many times. The V gene is TRBV3-1, the J gene TRBJ2-3; D may be TRBD2 (5 bases). This CDR3 contains 17 residues. Trimming removed 4 bases at V and 0 bases at J, with 17 bases between. Looked up from germline, CDR1 is LGHDT and CDR2 is YNNKEL (reference sequence). The CDR3 region is CASSRRLFSLSTDTQYF. CDR3 coding DNA: TGTGCCAGCAGCCGGCGACTATTCTCCCTTAGCACAGATACGCAGTATTTT.

This clonotype showed up many times. The J gene is TRBJ1-5, the V gene TRBV10-2; 9 nucleotides line up with TRBD1. The CDR3 is 18 residues long. CDR1 and CDR2 from the germline V gene are WSHSY and SAAADI. Trimming took 0 bases from V and 1 from J; bases not matched to a gene: 7. The CDR3 loop is CASSESGDREGSNQPQHF. CDR3 sequence (DNA): TGCGCCAGCAGTGAGTCGGGGGACAGGGAGGGGAGCAATCAGCCCCAGCATTTT.

This clonotype is medium-sized within its sample. This rearrangement joins TRBV4-1 to TRBJ2-1; 12 bases agree with TRBD2. V gave up 2 bases and J gave up 0 bases; unmatched junction bases: 5. CDR1 and CDR2 from the germline V gene are MGHRA and YSYEKL. CDR3 length: 18 amino acids. The CDR3, as DNA: TGCGCCAGCAGCCAAATTCTAGCGGGGGGGAGCTCCTACAATGAGCAGTTCTTC. The encoded protein is CASSQILAGGSSYNEQFF.

This clonotype is labeled as large (0.1 to 1%). This chain links TRBV11-2 with TRBJ2-1; TRBD2 agrees at 8 bases. The CDR3 covers 15 residues. Germline loops: CDR1 SGHAT, CDR2 FQNNGV. The ends lost 6 bases at V and 2 bases at J; junction bases unmatched: 6. The CDR3 loop is CASRRTGGAYNEQFF. CDR3 nucleotides: TGTGCCAGCAGACGAACGGGGGGGGCCTACAATGAGCAGTTCTTC.

This clonotype is medium-sized. V usage is TRBV5-1 and J usage is TRBJ2-7; D tentatively reads TRBD1 or TRBD2 (6 bases each). The CDR3 loop spans 12 amino acids. CDR1 and CDR2 from the germline V gene are SGHRS and YFSETQ. The germline V and J ends were trimmed by 6 bases and 0 bases, with 7 bases remaining between them. The CDR3 spells CASKGGSYEQYF. In DNA form, the CDR3 reads TGCGCCAGCAAGGGGGGCTCCTACGAGCAGTACTTC.

This clonotype was counted a single time. This sequence joins TRBV5-1 and TRBJ2-1, with TRBD1 identical over 8 bases. The CDR3 is 14 residues long. Germline lookup yields CDR1 SGHRS and CDR2 YFSETQ. The junction had 4 bases not matched to a gene; V was cut back by 4 bases and J by 4 bases. The CDR3 DNA follows: TGCGCCAGCAGCATAGGACAGGGTTACAATGAGCAGTTCTTC. Translating gives CASSIGQGYNEQFF.

The rearrangement links TRBV20-1 to TRBJ2-4; tentative D call: TRBD1 (5 bases). The CDR3 totals 17 residues. Germline assignment: CDR1 DFQATT and CDR2 SNEGSKA (reference sequence). Here the CDR3 reads CSSRDRGRAKAKNIQYF. The CDR3 DNA reads TGCAGCTCTAGAGATCGAGGCAGGGCCAAGGCCAAAAACATTCAGTACTTC.

This clonotype was seen ten or more times. The V call is TRBV12-5, the J call TRBJ1-6; a weak D match, TRBD1 (6 bases). The CDR3 contains 16 residues. The V end was cut by 7 bases, the J end by 3 bases, with 16 bases between. Germline-derived CDR1 and CDR2 are LGHNT and FRNRAP. The CDR3 sequence: CASASGGPHYNSPLHF. CDR3 bases: TGTGCTAGTGCCTCCGGGGGGCCACACTATAATTCACCCCTCCACTTT.

By sample fraction, this clonotype is medium-sized. This chain links TRBV20-1 with TRBJ2-5; D is undetermined. Trimming removed 0 bases at V and 4 bases at J, with 9 bases between. The CDR3 runs 13 residues. The germline V gene has CDR1 DFQATT and CDR2 SNEGSKA (reference sequence). The CDR3 DNA follows: TGCAGTGCTAGAGACCTCTACGGAGAGACCCAGTACTTC. This translates into CSARDLYGETQYF.

The chain uses TRBV12-3 or TRBV12-4 and TRBJ2-7; no clear D gene. V was trimmed by 1 base and J by 1 base, leaving 8 bases between them. This CDR3 contains 14 residues. This CDR3 is CASSLDLLSYEQYF. Here the CDR3 DNA reads TGTGCCAGCAGTTTAGATTTATTATCCTACGAGCAGTACTTC.

Relative to its sample, this clonotype is medium-sized. This sequence joins TRBV12-3 or TRBV12-4 and TRBJ2-5; D perhaps matches TRBD2 (7 bases). With 6 bases removed from V and 1 base from J, the gap between germline ends came to 18 bases. The CDR3 runs to 16 residues. CDR3 residues: CASSPGWRGPQETQYF. CDR3 in DNA: TGTGCCAGCAGCCCTGGGTGGCGGGGGCCCCAAGAGACCCAGTACTTC.

By share, this clonotype ranks as medium-sized. The V call is TRBV3-1, the J call TRBJ2-5; D not resolved. The CDR3 spans 13 residues. Germline CDR1 and CDR2: LGHDT and YNNKEL (reference sequence). Trimming cost V 3 bases and J 3 bases, with 8 bases left between them. The CDR3 coding sequence is TGTGCCAGCAGCCATTGGGCTAAAGAGACCCAGTACTTC. Protein sequence: CASSHWAKETQYF.

By sample fraction, this clonotype is medium-sized. The V call is TRBV7-8, the J call TRBJ1-4; no firm D call. The CDR3 spans 17 residues. The V end was cut by 5 bases, the J end by 2 bases, with 18 bases between. Looked up from germline, CDR1 is SGHVS and CDR2 is FQNEAQ. In DNA, the CDR3 is TGTGCCAGCAGCCCTCGGCACCCCCTGCCCACTAATGAAAAACTGTTTTTT. Translated: CASSPRHPLPTNEKLFF. The full variable domain, completed using reference TRBV7-8 and TRBJ1-4, is GAGVSQSPRYKVAKRGQDVALRCDPISGHVSLFWYQQALGQGPEFLTYFQNEAQLDKSGLPSDRFFAERPEGSVSTLKIQRTQQEDSAVYLCASSPRHPLPTNEKLFFGSGTQLSVL.